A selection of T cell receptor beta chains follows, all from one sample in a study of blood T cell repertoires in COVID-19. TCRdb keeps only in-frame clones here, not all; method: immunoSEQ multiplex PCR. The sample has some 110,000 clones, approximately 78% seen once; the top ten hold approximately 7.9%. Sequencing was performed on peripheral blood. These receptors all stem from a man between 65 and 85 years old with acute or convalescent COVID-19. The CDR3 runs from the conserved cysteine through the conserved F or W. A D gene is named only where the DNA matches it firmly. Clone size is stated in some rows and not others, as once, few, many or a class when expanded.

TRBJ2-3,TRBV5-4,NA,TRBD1,CASSLRQGAADTQYF,TGTGCCAGCAGCTTGCGACAGGGGGCAGCAGATACGCAGTATTTT
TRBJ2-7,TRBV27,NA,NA,CASSLFFSRIAGAPYEQYF,TGTGCCAGCAGTTTATTTTTTTCCAGAATTGCGGGTGCTCCTTACGAGCAGTACTTC
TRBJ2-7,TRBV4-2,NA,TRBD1,CASSQGVTGGYEQYF,TGTGCCAGCAGCCAAGGAGTGACAGGGGGCTACGAGCAGTACTTC
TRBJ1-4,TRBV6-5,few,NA,CASSPGQQWEKLFF,TGTGCCAGCAGTCCAGGACAGCAGTGGGAAAAACTGTTTTTT
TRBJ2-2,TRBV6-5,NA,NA,CASSSDRAGELFF,TGTGCCAGCAGTTCTGACCGGGCCGGGGAGCTGTTTTTT
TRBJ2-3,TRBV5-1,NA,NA,CASSLGTATDTQYF,TGCGCCAGCAGCTTGGGTACTGCCACAGATACGCAGTATTTT
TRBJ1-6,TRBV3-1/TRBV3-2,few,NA,CASSPQGRDSPLHF,TGTGCCAGCAGCCCACAGGGTCGGGATTCACCCCTCCACTTT
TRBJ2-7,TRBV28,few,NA,CASSFGSGYEQYF,TGTGCCAGCAGTTTTGGTTCGGGATACGAGCAGTACTTC
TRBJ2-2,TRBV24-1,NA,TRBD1,CATSDITGGADTGELFF,TGTGCCACCAGTGATATTACAGGGGGCGCAGACACCGGGGAGCTGTTTTTT
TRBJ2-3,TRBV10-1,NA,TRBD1,CASSPGTGGVDTQYF,TGCGCCAGCAGTCCCGGGACAGGGGGGGTAGATACGCAGTATTTT
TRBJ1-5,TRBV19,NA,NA,CASSLLEDNQPQHF,TGTGCCAGTAGTCTGCTAGAGGACAATCAGCCCCAGCATTTT
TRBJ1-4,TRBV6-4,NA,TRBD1,CASTLTGNIEKLFF,TGTGCCAGCACCCTGACAGGGAATATCGAAAAACTGTTTTTT
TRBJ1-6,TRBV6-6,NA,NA,CASSLSSTGLRGDSPLHF,TGTGCCAGCAGTCTCTCCTCTACAGGGCTACGGGGTGATTCACCCCTCCACTTT
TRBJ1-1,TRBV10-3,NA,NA,CAGGGDTEAFF,TGTGCCGGGGGCGGCGACACTGAAGCTTTCTTT
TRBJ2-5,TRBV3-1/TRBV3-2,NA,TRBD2,CASSHSGTSGRWETQYF,TGTGCCAGCAGCCACTCCGGGACTAGCGGGAGGTGGGAGACCCAGTACTTC
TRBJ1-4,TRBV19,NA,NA,CASNRGTTNEKLFF,TGTGCCAGTAATAGGGGGACAACTAATGAAAAACTGTTTTTT
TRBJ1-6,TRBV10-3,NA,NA,CATRQSSSPLHF,TGTGCCACACGACAATCGAGTTCACCCCTCCACTTT
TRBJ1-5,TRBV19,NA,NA,CASSPGLSNQPQHF,TGTGCCAGTAGTCCGGGTCTAAGCAATCAGCCCCAGCATTTT
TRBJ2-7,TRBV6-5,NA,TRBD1,CASTTGTGRYEQYF,TGTGCCAGCACTACCGGGACAGGGCGCTACGAGCAGTACTTC
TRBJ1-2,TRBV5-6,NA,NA,CASTPPRGANYGYTF,TGTGCCAGCACCCCGCCACGGGGGGCAAACTATGGCTACACCTTC
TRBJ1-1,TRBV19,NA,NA,CASSARGGTEAFF,TGTGCCAGTAGTGCCCGGGGGGGCACTGAAGCTTTCTTT
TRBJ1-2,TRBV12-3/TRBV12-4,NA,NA,CASSLREDKGYTF,TGTGCCAGCAGTCTCCGGGAGGATAAGGGCTACACCTTC
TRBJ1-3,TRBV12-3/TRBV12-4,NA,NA,CASSDSSGNTIYF,TGTGCCAGCAGCGACAGTTCTGGAAACACCATATATTTT
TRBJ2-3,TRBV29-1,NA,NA,CSVAIMVGWNADTQYF,TGCAGCGTTGCGATTATGGTCGGGTGGAACGCAGATACGCAGTATTTT
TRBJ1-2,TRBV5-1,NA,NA,CASSLAGVRNYGYTF,TGCGCCAGCAGCTTGGCGGGGGTAAGGAACTATGGCTACACCTTC
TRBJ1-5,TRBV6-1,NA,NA,CASSEVTIQPQHF,TGTGCCAGCAGTGAAGTAACTATTCAGCCCCAGCATTTT
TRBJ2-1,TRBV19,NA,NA,CASSIEAGLYNEQFF,TGTGCCAGTAGTATTGAAGCGGGCCTCTACAATGAGCAGTTCTTC